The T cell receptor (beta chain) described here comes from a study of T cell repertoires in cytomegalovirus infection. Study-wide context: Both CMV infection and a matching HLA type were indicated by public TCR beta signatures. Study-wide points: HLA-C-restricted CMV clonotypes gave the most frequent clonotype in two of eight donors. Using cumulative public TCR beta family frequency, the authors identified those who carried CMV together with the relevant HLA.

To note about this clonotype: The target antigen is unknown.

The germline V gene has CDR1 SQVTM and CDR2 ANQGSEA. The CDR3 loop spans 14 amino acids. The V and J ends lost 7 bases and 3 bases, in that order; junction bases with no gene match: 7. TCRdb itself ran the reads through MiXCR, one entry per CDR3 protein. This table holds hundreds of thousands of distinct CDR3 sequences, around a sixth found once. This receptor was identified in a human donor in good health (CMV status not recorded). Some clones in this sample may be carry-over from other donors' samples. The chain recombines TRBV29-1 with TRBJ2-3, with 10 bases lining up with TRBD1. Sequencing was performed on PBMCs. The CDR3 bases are TGCAGCGCCAAGGGACAGGGGTGGACAGATACGCAGTATTTT. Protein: CSAKGQGWTDTQYF.